The rows below give T cell receptor beta chains drawn from one sample of a study of shared clonotypes between healthy human individuals. Method: immunoSEQ multiplex PCR; TCRdb's copy keeps in-frame clones and lacks some. This table has over a million clones, around 98.5% appearing once. Sequencing was done on a sample of naive CD4+ T cells sorted from blood. The receptors were sampled from a man aged 25-45 years in good health. The CDR3 runs from the conserved cysteine through the conserved F or W. The order of the fields is CDR3 DNA, CDR3 protein, V gene, D gene, clone size, J gene. D genes are given only for firm matches. Part of the rows lack a size; the others show once, few, many or a class for expanded clones.

CDR3nt: TGTGCCAGCAGCTTTCTACCGGGACTAGCGGAGTACAATGAGCAGTTCTTC
CDR3aa: CASSFLPGLAEYNEQFF
v_gene: TRBV7-9
d_gene: TRBD2
abundance: .
j_gene: TRBJ2-1

CDR3nt: TGCAGCGGAGCCCAGAATGAAAAACTGTTTTTT
CDR3aa: CSGAQNEKLFF
v_gene: TRBV29-1
d_gene: .
abundance: .
j_gene: TRBJ1-4

CDR3nt: TGTGCCAGTAGGGGCCGGGCCCCAGATACGCAGTATTTT
CDR3aa: CASRGRAPDTQYF
v_gene: TRBV19
d_gene: .
abundance: .
j_gene: TRBJ2-3

CDR3nt: TGTGCCAGCAGCGTGGGGGGCGACAGGAACACTGAAGCTTTCTTT
CDR3aa: CASSVGGDRNTEAFF
v_gene: TRBV9
d_gene: .
abundance: .
j_gene: TRBJ1-1

CDR3nt: TGTGCCAGAAGCTTGGGCATTAGCGGGAGGGACACCGGGGAGCTGTTTTTT
CDR3aa: CARSLGISGRDTGELFF
v_gene: TRBV5-3
d_gene: TRBD2
abundance: .
j_gene: TRBJ2-2

CDR3nt: TGTGCCAGCAGCCTACTAGCGGGAGAATTCGGGGAGCTGTTTTTT
CDR3aa: CASSLLAGEFGELFF
v_gene: TRBV6-5
d_gene: TRBD2
abundance: .
j_gene: TRBJ2-2

CDR3nt: TGCGCCAGCAGCTTGGGTGCGGGCCCCTACGAGCAGTACTTC
CDR3aa: CASSLGAGPYEQYF
v_gene: TRBV5-1
d_gene: .
abundance: .
j_gene: TRBJ2-7

CDR3nt: TGTGCCAGCAGCTTAGCGAACACTGGAAACACCATATATTTT
CDR3aa: CASSLANTGNTIYF
v_gene: TRBV7-9
d_gene: .
abundance: once
j_gene: TRBJ1-3

CDR3nt: TGTGCCAGCTCACCACTCTTCGGCGGGAGGGATACGCAGTATTTT
CDR3aa: CASSPLFGGRDTQYF
v_gene: TRBV18
d_gene: TRBD2
abundance: .
j_gene: TRBJ2-3

CDR3nt: TGCGCCAGCAGCTTGGGAGGGCAGGGGGGAGATACGCAGTATTTT
CDR3aa: CASSLGGQGGDTQYF
v_gene: TRBV5-1
d_gene: .
abundance: .
j_gene: TRBJ2-3

CDR3nt: TGTGCCAGCTCACCACCCATCGGCGGGAGGACGGCAGATACGCAGTATTTT
CDR3aa: CASSPPIGGRTADTQYF
v_gene: TRBV18
d_gene: TRBD2
abundance: once
j_gene: TRBJ2-3

CDR3nt: TGCGCCAGCTCTTCAGGGCCTTCCTACGAGCAGTACTTC
CDR3aa: CASSSGPSYEQYF
v_gene: TRBV5-1
d_gene: .
abundance: .
j_gene: TRBJ2-7

CDR3nt: TGCGCCAGCCTCAGCAACGTAGAGTCAGAGACCCAGTACTTC
CDR3aa: CASLSNVESETQYF
v_gene: TRBV5-1
d_gene: .
abundance: .
j_gene: TRBJ2-5

CDR3nt: TGTGCCAGCAGCGTCGGGACAGAAAACATTCAGTACTTC
CDR3aa: CASSVGTENIQYF
v_gene: TRBV9
d_gene: TRBD1
abundance: .
j_gene: TRBJ2-4

CDR3nt: TGTGCCAGCAGTTACGGGACCCTCCGGGAGCAGTACTTC
CDR3aa: CASSYGTLREQYF
v_gene: TRBV28
d_gene: .
abundance: .
j_gene: TRBJ2-7

CDR3nt: TGCAGCGTTGAGGGCGAGCGAGCCGGGCAGTTCTTC
CDR3aa: CSVEGERAGQFF
v_gene: TRBV29-1
d_gene: .
abundance: .
j_gene: TRBJ2-1

CDR3nt: TGTGCCAGTAGTATAGGTTTGGGGGAGCTGTTTTTT
CDR3aa: CASSIGLGELFF
v_gene: TRBV19
d_gene: .
abundance: once
j_gene: TRBJ2-2

CDR3nt: TGTGCCAGCAGCTCACTCGTGAATGAGCAGTTCTTC
CDR3aa: CASSSLVNEQFF
v_gene: TRBV28
d_gene: .
abundance: .
j_gene: TRBJ2-1

CDR3nt: TGTGCCAGCAGCCGTCACAGGGAGGAGCAGTTCTTC
CDR3aa: CASSRHREEQFF
v_gene: TRBV14
d_gene: .
abundance: .
j_gene: TRBJ2-1

CDR3nt: TGTGCCACCGACATCACCGGGTCTAGCACAGATACGCAGTATTTT
CDR3aa: CATDITGSSTDTQYF
v_gene: TRBV5-4
d_gene: .
abundance: .
j_gene: TRBJ2-3

CDR3nt: TGTGCCAGCTCACCCCGTGGGGGTGATGGCTACACCTTC
CDR3aa: CASSPRGGDGYTF
v_gene: TRBV18
d_gene: .
abundance: .
j_gene: TRBJ1-2

CDR3nt: TGTGCCAGCGGGACAGGGCGGCCGCTATATGGCTACACCTTC
CDR3aa: CASGTGRPLYGYTF
v_gene: TRBV27
d_gene: TRBD1
abundance: .
j_gene: TRBJ1-2

CDR3nt: TGTGCCAGCAGAGTCTCCCGGGACAGGGTTGAGACCCAGTACTTC
CDR3aa: CASRVSRDRVETQYF
v_gene: TRBV28
d_gene: TRBD1
abundance: .
j_gene: TRBJ2-5

CDR3nt: TGTGCCAGCGCGGGATCCTATCGCGGCGGGGAGCTGTTTTTT
CDR3aa: CASAGSYRGGELFF
v_gene: TRBV6-6
d_gene: .
abundance: .
j_gene: TRBJ2-2